The 28 T cell receptor beta chains reported below all come from one sample, sequenced in a study of T-cell reconstitution after alpha-beta-depleted transplantation in children. Molecular barcoding with unique molecular identifiers was used for the TCRbeta library. Via MiXCR, TCRdb re-called the PCR reads, giving one row per CDR3 protein. The table has about 610,000 distinct CDR3 sequences, roughly 27% seen once. Source: PBMCs, taken before TCRalphabeta/CD19-depleted stem cell transplant. These receptors were obtained from a boy in the first two years of life with Wiskott-Aldrich syndrome, due to receive a stem cell transplant.

This clonotype was seen many times. The CDR3, as DNA: TGTGCCAGCAGTTTAATTAAAGCTACGAATCAGCCCCAGCATTTT. Translating it yields CASSLIKATNQPQHF. This chain links TRBV28 with TRBJ1-5; no clear D gene. V lost 2 bases, J lost 4 bases, and 12 bases lay in between. The CDR3 extends over 15 amino acids. CDR1 is MDHEN, CDR2 SYDVKM, per germline.

J is TRBJ2-2 and V is TRBV10-2; tentative D call: TRBD1 (7 bases). The germline CDR1 and CDR2 sequences are WSHSY and SAAADI. The CDR3 contains 14 residues. V gave up 7 bases and J gave up 5 bases, with 14 bases separating them. CDR3 nucleotides: TGCGCCAGCAAGACAGGGCTAGCGACCGGGGAGCTGTTTTTT. Translated, it gives CASKTGLATGELFF.

V gene TRBV27 combines with J gene TRBJ2-4; TRBD1 matches 8 bases. The CDR3 has 14 residues. V was pared by 0 bases and J by 6 bases, with 1 base of the junction left unmatched. Germline V gene sequence: CDR1 MNHEY, CDR2 SMNVEV (reference sequence). The CDR3, as DNA: TGTGCCAGCAGTTTATCGACAGGGGTAAACATTCAGTACTTC. The encoded protein is CASSLSTGVNIQYF.

The V gene is TRBV13, the J gene TRBJ2-2; tentative D call: TRBD1 (6 bases). Trimming stripped 0 bases from V and 5 bases from J, with 13 bases between. This CDR3 has 16 amino acids. Germline CDR1 and CDR2: PRHDT and FYEKMQ (reference sequence). CDR3 nucleotide sequence: TGTGCCAGCAGCTTAGGGGGGACATACCTGACCGGGGAGCTGTTTTTT. Its translation: CASSLGGTYLTGELFF.

The CDR3 sequence is CASSYPGSRYEQFF. The CDR3 nucleotides read TGTGCCAGCAGTTACCCCGGGAGCAGGTATGAGCAGTTCTTC. The chain joins TRBV6-5 to TRBJ2-1, with a tentative D call TRBD2 (6 bases). CDR3 size: 14 residues. Germline V gene data show CDR1 as MNHEY and CDR2 as SVGAGI. With 2 bases removed from V and 8 bases from J, the gap between germline ends came to 13 bases.

A few counts support this clonotype. J is TRBJ2-2 and V is TRBV24-1; 12 nucleotides match TRBD2. With V trimmed by 1 base and J by 2 bases, 4 bases remained unmatched. CDR1 and CDR2 from the germline V gene are KGHDR and SFDVKD. The CDR3 has 18 residues. CDR3 coding DNA: TGTGCCACCAGTGATTTCTCGGGACTAGCGGGTAACACCGGGGAGCTGTTTTTT. Residues: CATSDFSGLAGNTGELFF.

The V gene is TRBV5-1, the J gene TRBJ1-2; the D gene is possibly TRBD1 (5 bases). Trimming took off 2 bases at V and 4 bases at J, with 9 bases between the two ends. CDR3 length equals 13 residues. Per germline, CDR1 SGHRS and CDR2 YFSETQ. CDR3 amino acids: CASSFDSLYGYTF. DNA of the CDR3: TGCGCCAGCAGCTTCGACAGCCTCTATGGCTACACCTTC. Drawing the rest from reference TRBV5-1 and TRBJ1-2, the complete variable domain is KAGVTQTPRYLIKTRGQQVTLSCSPISGHRSVSWYQQTPGQGLQFLFEYFSETQRNKGNFPGRFSGRQFSNSRSEMNVSTLELGDSALYLCASSFDSLYGYTFGSGTRLTVV.

The V call is TRBV7-9, the J call TRBJ2-3, with 7 bases lining up with TRBD2. This CDR3 contains 16 residues. V lost 5 bases to trimming and J lost 2 bases; unmatched junction nucleotides: 10. Looked up from germline, CDR1 is SEHNR and CDR2 is FQNEAQ (reference sequence). The DNA for the CDR3 is TGTGCCAGCAGCCCTCTTAGGGGAGGGATCACAGATACGCAGTATTTT. Its protein product is CASSPLRGGITDTQYF.

CDR3 region: CASSREPLGAGVTYEQYF. The CDR3 DNA follows: TGCGCCAGCAGCCGGGAGCCCCTTGGGGCGGGAGTTACCTACGAGCAGTACTTC. V is TRBV5-1 and J is TRBJ2-7; 7 bases map to TRBD2. J gave up 2 bases and V 4 bases, and 18 bases lay outside the gene matches. The CDR3 runs 18 residues. Germline V gene sequence: CDR1 SGHRS, CDR2 YFSETQ.

This clonotype showed up just a few times. The chain carries TRBV27 and TRBJ2-3; TRBD1 matches at 9 bases. J gave up 2 bases and V 6 bases, and 3 bases lay outside the gene matches. CDR3 length equals 14 residues. Germline CDR1 reads MNHEY; CDR2 reads SMNVEV (reference sequence). The CDR3 sequence is CASSRDRDTDTQYF. For the CDR3, the DNA is TGTGCCAGCAGCCGGGACAGGGACACAGATACGCAGTATTTT.

This clonotype was observed a single time. The V gene is TRBV9, the J gene TRBJ1-1; perhaps TRBD1 as D (5 bases). V dropped 0 bases and J dropped 8 bases, with 11 bases sitting between them. CDR1 is SGDLS, CDR2 YYNGEE, per germline. CDR3 size: 13 residues. In DNA, the CDR3 is TGTGCCAGCAGCGTAGATGGGGCGACGGAAGCTTTCTTT. Residues: CASSVDGATEAFF.

This clonotype was found once. The chain couples TRBV27 to TRBJ2-2; no clear D gene. V was trimmed by 3 bases and J by 1 base, leaving 9 bases between them. CDR1 is MNHEY, CDR2 SMNVEV, per germline (reference sequence). The CDR3 consists of 15 residues. The CDR3 region is CASSFFKGNTGELFF. In DNA form, the CDR3 reads TGTGCCAGCAGTTTTTTTAAGGGGAACACCGGGGAGCTGTTTTTT.

This clonotype has a handful of counts. The rearrangement joins TRBV20-1 to TRBJ2-1; 11 nucleotides match TRBD2. Losses at the gene ends were 4 bases for V and 3 bases for J; bases not matched to a gene: 2. Germline V gives CDR1 DFQATT, CDR2 SNEGSKA (reference sequence). This CDR3 is 14 amino acids long. CDR3 DNA sequence: TGCAGTGCTAAGGGGACTAGCGGCTACAATGAGCAGTTCTTC. Translation gives CSAKGTSGYNEQFF.

This clonotype was counted between two and nine times. V is TRBV15 and J is TRBJ2-1, with D perhaps matching TRBD1 (6 bases). The germline V gene has CDR1 LNHNV and CDR2 YYDKDF (reference sequence). The CDR3 totals 16 residues. The V gene lost 5 bases and the J gene lost 4 bases, with 18 bases spanning the gap. CDR3 DNA sequence: TGTGCCACCAGCGGCAGGGGCCCCCTTGGTTACAATGAGCAGTTCTTC. Translating gives CATSGRGPLGYNEQFF.

The J gene is TRBJ1-5, the V gene TRBV20-1; D perhaps matches TRBD1 (5 bases). Germline V gene data show CDR1 as DFQATT and CDR2 as SNEGSKA (reference sequence). V was trimmed by 5 bases and J by 0 bases, leaving 11 bases between them. The CDR3 sequence is 14 residues long. CDR3 in DNA: TGCAGTGCTGGCAGGGATAATAGCAATCAGCCCCAGCATTTT. This gives the protein CSAGRDNSNQPQHF.

The genes are TRBV5-1 and TRBJ1-5; TRBD1 matches at 7 bases. The CDR3 has 15 amino acids. V shed 4 bases, J shed 4 bases, and the junction held 8 bases outside the gene matches. Germline V lookup: CDR1 SGHRS, CDR2 YFSETQ. Written as DNA, the CDR3 is TGCGCCAGCAGCATAGGGGACAGCCCAAATCAGCCCCAGCATTTT. Translation gives CASSIGDSPNQPQHF.

This clonotype occurred a few times. This sequence joins TRBV12-3 or TRBV12-4 and TRBJ1-2; D is unclear. Trimming took 5 bases from V and 6 from J, leaving 16 bases between them. This CDR3 is built from 14 residues. As DNA, the CDR3 is TGTGCCAGCAGTCCGACCGCTAGATTGAATGGCTACACCTTC. It yields the protein CASSPTARLNGYTF.

This clonotype was counted only a few times. V and J are TRBV9 and TRBJ2-3; 7 bases match TRBD1. Germline values: CDR1 SGDLS, CDR2 YYNGEE. With V trimmed by 4 bases and J by 5 bases, 10 bases remained unmatched. The CDR3 runs 15 residues. The CDR3 here is CASSNRQGTGDTQYF. The CDR3, as DNA: TGTGCCAGCAGCAACCGACAGGGAACGGGAGATACGCAGTATTTT.

This clonotype was counted between two and nine times. The CDR3, as DNA: TGTGCCAGCAGTCCAGCCCGGGACAGGGGAAGGGGGACTGAAGCTTTCTTT. Residues: CASSPARDRGRGTEAFF. V is TRBV6-1 and J is TRBJ1-1; 10 nucleotides agree with TRBD1. This CDR3 comprises 17 residues. The trim removed 5 bases at V and 5 bases at J, leaving 14 bases unmatched. Germline assignment: CDR1 MNHNS and CDR2 SASEGT.

The CDR3 DNA reads as TGTGCCAGCAGTTTCGTCCATTCGGCCGAGCAGTACTTC. Translating gives CASSFVHSAEQYF. The V call is TRBV5-6, the J call TRBJ2-7, with D unresolved. In germline, CDR1 is SGHDT, CDR2 YYEEEE. The V gene lost 5 bases and the J gene lost 6 bases, with 15 bases spanning the gap. CDR3 length: 13 residues. Filled out from reference TRBV5-6 and TRBJ2-7, the complete variable domain reads DAGVTQSPTHLIKTRGQQVTLRCSPKSGHDTVSWYQQALGQGPQFIFQYYEEEERQRGNFPDRFSGHQFPNYSSELNVNALLLGDSALYLCASSFVHSAEQYFGPGTRLTVT.

The V gene is TRBV29-1, the J gene TRBJ1-2, with 8 bases aligning to TRBD1. J was trimmed by 4 bases and V by 7 bases; bases with no gene match: 8. The CDR3 spans 13 residues. Looked up from germline, CDR1 is SQVTM and CDR2 is ANQGSEA. The CDR3 coding sequence is TGCAGCGACGCGGACAGGGACACCTATGGCTACACCTTC. Translating it yields CSDADRDTYGYTF. The full variable domain, its missing parts supplied by reference TRBV29-1 and TRBJ1-2, is SAVISQKPSRDICQRGTSLTIQCQVDSQVTMMFWYRQQPGQSLTLIATANQGSEATYESGFVIDKFPISRPNLTFSTLTVSNMSPEDSSIYLCSDADRDTYGYTFGSGTRLTVV.

The chain uses TRBV28 and TRBJ2-7; no definite D call. This CDR3 is 14 amino acids long. V was shortened by 1 base and J by 1 base, with 8 bases between the two germline ends. Germline V lookup: CDR1 MDHEN, CDR2 SYDVKM. In DNA form, the CDR3 reads TGTGCCAGCAGTTTATCGTACATGTCCTACGAGCAGTACTTC. This gives the protein CASSLSYMSYEQYF.

This clonotype has only a few counts. V is TRBV20-1 and J is TRBJ1-4; no definite D call. The CDR3 runs to 14 residues. Germline V CDR1 and CDR2: DFQATT, SNEGSKA (reference sequence). The CDR3 is CSADEGGSNEKLFF. The CDR3 DNA sequence: TGCAGCGCAGATGAAGGTGGTTCTAATGAAAAACTGTTTTTT.

This chain joins TRBV29-1 and TRBJ2-7, with D hard to call. Germline V gene sequence: CDR1 SQVTM, CDR2 ANQGSEA. Deletions cut 4 bases from V and 3 bases from J, with 13 bases between. The CDR3 covers 13 residues. CDR3 bases: TGCAGCGTTGGAGTGCTACTGGGCTACGAGCAGTACTTC. This sequence encodes CSVGVLLGYEQYF.

This clonotype has a handful of counts. The chain couples TRBV20-1 to TRBJ2-3; the match to TRBD2 covers 10 bases. The CDR3 is 16 amino acids. The J segment lost 9 bases and the V segment lost 2 bases, leaving 14 bases of the junction unmatched. Germline assignment: CDR1 DFQATT and CDR2 SNEGSKA (reference sequence). In DNA, the CDR3 is TGCAGTGCTAGATTCCGACTAGCGGGTGATGGTTGGACGCAGTATTTT. Protein: CSARFRLAGDGWTQYF.

This clonotype was observed a handful of times. CDR3: CASSQWTGLMTGELFF. The CDR3 DNA sequence: TGTGCCAGCAGCCAATGGACAGGGTTGATGACCGGGGAGCTGTTTTTT. This sequence joins TRBV7-2 and TRBJ2-2; 8 positions agree with TRBD1. With 5 bases clipped from V and 5 bases from J, the junction kept 10 bases outside the gene matches. The CDR3 covers 16 residues. Germline loops: CDR1 SGHTA, CDR2 FQGNSA.

V is TRBV29-1 and J is TRBJ1-2; no clear D gene. The CDR3 is made up of 11 amino acids. The ends were cut back, 6 bases at V and 4 bases at J, with 9 bases in the middle. Germline V gene lookup returns CDR1 SQVTM and CDR2 ANQGSEA. CDR3 amino acids: CSVADIYGYTF. The CDR3, as DNA: TGCAGCGTCGCCGACATCTATGGCTACACCTTC.

This sequence joins TRBV5-1 and TRBJ2-2, with D unresolved. Germline V CDR1 and CDR2: SGHRS, YFSETQ. Trimming removed 0 bases from V and 3 bases from J, with 9 bases in between. The CDR3 consists of 15 residues. CDR3 in DNA: TGCGCCAGCAGCTTGGATACGGCGGACACCGGGGAGCTGTTTTTT. Its protein product is CASSLDTADTGELFF.